The T cell receptor beta chain described here comes from a study of OX40 agonist ivuxolimab in advanced cancers. This CDR3 spans 16 amino acids. Germline lookup yields CDR1 SNHLY and CDR2 FYNNEI. Trimming shortened V by 3 bases and J by 0 bases, and 13 bases separated the two germline ends. Method: immunoSEQ multiplex PCR; TCRdb's copy keeps in-frame clones and lacks some. This table has tens of thousands of clones, roughly 89% appearing once. In this sample, this clone turned up once. The chain recombines TRBV2 with TRBJ2-3; D call uncertain. The sequencing here drew on CD4+ or CD8+ T cells sorted from blood, taken in a trial of the OX40 agonist ivuxolimab. This clonotype originated in an adult with an advanced solid tumor such as melanoma, head and neck, liver or kidney cancer. CDR3 region: CASSEFGFDSTDTQYF. CDR3 in DNA: TGTGCCAGCAGTGAGTTTGGGTTCGATAGCACAGATACGCAGTATTTT.